This TCR beta chain was found in a study of T cells in localized non-small cell lung cancer. Study-wide findings and caveats: Longer overall survival accompanied higher blood T cell density. Paired adjacent lung recovered a median around 59 of the top 100 tumor clones.

The germline gives CDR1 SGHDT, CDR2 YYEEEE. The CDR3 is 16 residues long. The junction had 10 bases not matched to a gene; V was cut back by 1 base and J by 4 bases. About this clone itself: Its antigen remains unidentified.

Some clones are missing from TCRdb's copy, which holds only in-frame ones; the method was immunoSEQ multiplex PCR. The sample carries tens of thousands of clones, around nine tenths recorded once. The source was peripheral blood, collected before any cancer treatment. The TCR sequence derives from a woman aged 35 to 69 with stage I lung adenocarcinoma. The chain uses TRBV5-6 and TRBJ1-2; TRBD1 aligns across 7 bases. The CDR3 loop reads CASSLSGAGGFYGYTF. Here the CDR3 DNA reads TGTGCCAGCAGCTTGAGCGGGGCAGGGGGTTTCTATGGCTACACCTTC.